This is a list of T cell receptor beta chains from one sample in a study of T cell responses to AZD1222 COVID-19 vaccine. Assay: immunoSEQ multiplex PCR; the TCRdb copy retains only in-frame clones and omits some. This table has about 130,000 clones, approximately 86% appearing once. The input for sequencing was peripheral blood, taken 28 days after the second AZD1222 dose. These receptors all stem from an adult who received the AZD1222 COVID-19 vaccine. Both conserved end residues are part of each CDR3. The D gene is left open where the match is weak. Rows may omit the clone size; those that give it use once, few, many or a size class.

d_call,j_call,v_call,clone_size,cdr3_aa,cdr3_nt
TRBD1,TRBJ1-2,TRBV19,-,CASSLQGAANYGYTF,TGTGCCAGTAGTCTACAGGGGGCGGCCAACTATGGCTACACCTTC
TRBD2,TRBJ2-1,TRBV28,few,CASSLFRGEGKRDEQFF,TGTGCCAGCAGTTTATTTCGAGGGGAGGGCAAAAGGGATGAGCAGTTCTTC
-,TRBJ1-1,TRBV18,-,CASSPSLFGPEAFF,TGTGCCAGCTCACCATCCTTGTTCGGCCCTGAAGCTTTCTTT
-,TRBJ1-2,TRBV6-1,-,CASSDQTGFFTSGYTF,TGTGCCAGCAGTGATCAAACAGGGTTTTTCACGAGCGGCTACACCTTC
-,TRBJ1-1,TRBV7-2,-,CASRRDNTEAFF,TGTGCCAGCAGACGGGACAACACTGAAGCTTTCTTT
TRBD2,TRBJ2-4,TRBV5-1,-,CASSSMPSGGGNIQYF,TGCGCCAGCAGCTCCATGCCCAGCGGGGGTGGAAACATTCAGTACTTC
-,TRBJ1-2,TRBV11-1,-,CASSLGQDYGYTF,TGTGCCAGCAGCCTAGGACAAGACTATGGCTACACCTTC
-,TRBJ1-2,TRBV6-5,once,CASSYDSNYGYTF,TGTGCCAGCAGTTATGACAGCAACTATGGCTACACCTTC
TRBD1,TRBJ1-1,TRBV27,few,CASSPTGDTEAFF,TGTGCCAGCAGTCCCACAGGGGACACTGAAGCTTTCTTT
-,TRBJ1-1,TRBV6-5,once,CASSYFRTANTEAFF,TGTGCCAGCAGTTACTTTAGGACAGCAAACACTGAAGCTTTCTTT
TRBD2,TRBJ2-3,TRBV28,-,CATQAGGRDDTQYF,TGTGCCACCCAGGCGGGCGGGAGGGATGATACGCAGTATTTT
-,TRBJ2-2,TRBV5-1,-,CASSAHKNTGELFF,TGCGCCAGCAGCGCCCACAAGAACACCGGGGAGCTGTTTTTT
TRBD1,TRBJ1-1,TRBV13,-,CASSVDRGHMNTEAFF,TGTGCCAGCAGCGTAGACAGGGGGCACATGAACACTGAAGCTTTCTTT
-,TRBJ1-4,TRBV19,-,CASSWGFGNEKLFF,TGTGCCAGTAGTTGGGGCTTCGGTAATGAAAAACTGTTTTTT
-,TRBJ2-3,TRBV7-2,-,CASSLTRVTQYF,TGTGCCAGCAGCTTAACTCGGGTTACGCAGTATTTT
-,TRBJ1-5,TRBV5-1,-,CASSWGGGPNQPQHF,TGCGCCAGCAGCTGGGGTGGGGGCCCCAATCAGCCCCAGCATTTT
TRBD1,TRBJ1-4,TRBV29-1,-,CSGGGRDEKLFF,TGTTCAGGGGGGGGAAGAGACGAAAAACTGTTTTTT
-,TRBJ1-5,TRBV30,-,CAWSGGGLDQPQHF,TGTGCCTGGAGCGGGGGGGGGCTCGATCAGCCCCAGCATTTT
-,TRBJ2-6,TRBV6-2/TRBV6-3,-,CASSYMSSGANVLTF,TGTGCCAGCAGTTACATGAGCTCTGGGGCCAACGTCCTGACTTTC
-,TRBJ1-1,TRBV3-1/TRBV3-2,-,CASSVYIYTEAFF,TGTGCCAGCAGCGTTTACATCTACACTGAAGCTTTCTTT
TRBD2,TRBJ2-1,TRBV19,many,CASSIGTIYNEQFF,TGTGCCAGTAGTATTGGGACTATCTACAATGAGCAGTTCTTC
-,TRBJ2-1,TRBV5-1,-,CASSLDGIADYNEQFF,TGCGCCAGCAGCTTGGATGGGATTGCGGATTACAATGAGCAGTTCTTC
TRBD2,TRBJ2-2,TRBV7-9,-,CASSLRGGARGGELFF,TGTGCCAGCAGCCTACGCGGGGGGGCCAGAGGCGGGGAGCTGTTTTTT
-,TRBJ1-2,TRBV19,-,CASSPSRGRDNYGYTF,TGTGCCAGTAGTCCGTCTCGAGGGCGCGATAACTATGGCTACACCTTC
-,TRBJ1-1,TRBV3-1/TRBV3-2,-,CASSQFGTDTEAFF,TGTGCCAGCAGCCAATTCGGCACAGACACTGAAGCTTTCTTT
-,TRBJ1-5,TRBV3-1/TRBV3-2,-,CASSQPRRKSNQPQHF,TGTGCCAGCAGCCAACCTCGGAGAAAGAGCAATCAGCCCCAGCATTTT
-,TRBJ1-3,TRBV4-2,few,CASSQDRVTGNTIYF,TGTGCCAGCAGCCAAGACAGGGTTACTGGAAACACCATATATTTT
-,TRBJ1-1,TRBV5-4,once,CASSSTQNTEAFF,TGTGCCAGCAGCTCTACACAGAACACTGAAGCTTTCTTT
-,TRBJ2-2,TRBV9,-,CASSVDVGLTGELFF,TGTGCCAGCAGCGTAGATGTAGGGTTGACCGGGGAGCTGTTTTTT
TRBD1,TRBJ2-1,TRBV15,few,CATSRGTGTVYNEQFF,TGTGCCACCAGCAGGGGAACCGGGACAGTATACAATGAGCAGTTCTTC
-,TRBJ2-2,TRBV27,-,CASSLLRTNTGELFF,TGTGCCAGCAGCCTGCTGAGGACGAACACCGGGGAGCTGTTTTTT
TRBD2,TRBJ2-1,TRBV6-1,-,CASSVIWDYRNNEQFF,TGTGCCAGCAGTGTTATATGGGACTACCGCAACAATGAGCAGTTCTTC
-,TRBJ1-2,TRBV27,-,CASSLSSPNYGYTF,TGTGCCAGCAGTTTATCTAGCCCTAACTATGGCTACACCTTC
TRBD1,TRBJ2-1,TRBV18,-,CASSLTGGSPYNEQFF,TGTGCCAGCTCACTGACAGGGGGCAGTCCCTACAATGAGCAGTTCTTC
TRBD1,TRBJ2-6,TRBV2,-,CASSGDSSGANVLTF,TGTGCCAGCAGCGGGGACAGCTCTGGGGCCAACGTCCTGACTTTC